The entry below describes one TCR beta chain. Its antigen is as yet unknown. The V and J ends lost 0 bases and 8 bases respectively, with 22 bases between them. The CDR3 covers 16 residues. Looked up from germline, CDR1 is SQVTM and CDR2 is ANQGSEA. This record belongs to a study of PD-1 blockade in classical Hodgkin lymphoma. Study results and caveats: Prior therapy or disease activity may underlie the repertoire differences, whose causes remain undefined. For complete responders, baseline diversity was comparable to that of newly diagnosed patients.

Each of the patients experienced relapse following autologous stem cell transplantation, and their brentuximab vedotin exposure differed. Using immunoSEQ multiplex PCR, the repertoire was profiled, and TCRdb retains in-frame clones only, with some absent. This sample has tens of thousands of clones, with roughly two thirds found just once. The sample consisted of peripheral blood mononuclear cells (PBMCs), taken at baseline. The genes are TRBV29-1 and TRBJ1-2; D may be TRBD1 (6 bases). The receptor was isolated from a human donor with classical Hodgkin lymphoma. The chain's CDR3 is CSVEDRGQGFSTGYTF. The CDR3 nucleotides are TGCAGCGTTGAAGATCGGGGGCAGGGGTTTAGTACGGGCTACACCTTC.